This TCR beta chain was recovered during a study of cytomegalovirus exposure and HLA in healthy donors. PCR employed 60 Vbeta and 13 Jbeta primers. Profiling relied on immunoSEQ multiplex PCR, and the TCRdb table lists in-frame clones only, not all of them. The table has under 200,000 clones, roughly 82% seen once. The germline V gene encodes CDR1 SGHKS and CDR2 YYEKEE (reference sequence). The CDR3 is 14 amino acids. Trimming stripped 0 bases from V and 5 bases from J, with 12 bases between. For this clone: Its specificity is unknown.

Study results and limitations: For TCR beta chains, V- and J-gene trimming was later linked to a missense DCLRE1C variant. TCR beta sequences numbering around 15,000 were associated with HLA alleles at 0.05 false discovery rate in a later analysis.

The sequencing sample was made of PBMCs. The rearrangement joins TRBV5-5 to TRBJ2-7; possible D gene TRBD1, 5 bases. The clonotype originates from a woman aged 45-59 years in good health and CMV-seropositive. This chain's CDR3 is CASSLVSPRDEQYF. The CDR3 DNA reads as TGTGCCAGCAGCTTGGTTTCACCCAGGGACGAGCAGTACTTC.